This T cell receptor (beta chain) was captured by sequencing in a study of cytomegalovirus exposure and HLA in healthy donors. This clone turned up a few times. Antigen specificity is unknown. CDR3 size: 15 residues. Germline assignment: CDR1 MNHNS and CDR2 SASEGT. The junction had 11 bases not matched to a gene; V was cut back by 5 bases and J by 8 bases. General study results and limits: Some TCR beta chains (164 of them) were listed as cytomegalovirus-associated.

As for the donors, each was a healthy bone marrow donor. This PCR relied on a set of 60 Vbeta primers and 13 Jbeta primers. TCRdb keeps only in-frame clones here, not all; method: immunoSEQ multiplex PCR. The sample lists 150,000 to 200,000 clones, about 9% occurring once. This receptor was taken from a woman aged 25-40 years in good health and CMV-seropositive. Sequencing was done on a sample of PBMCs. The gene calls are TRBV6-1 and TRBJ1-2; 10 bases are shared with TRBD1. CDR3 sequence (DNA): TGTGCCAGCAGTAAAAGACAGGGGGCCTCATACGGCTACACCTTC. It specifies CASSKRQGASYGYTF.